The clone carrying this T cell receptor (beta chain) was picked up many times. Its antigen remains unidentified. Every donor was a healthy Caucasian. The data were obtained in a study of identical twins. The J segment lost 0 bases and the V segment lost 7 bases, leaving 4 bases of the junction unmatched. CDR3 length: 15 residues. Study results and limitations: Abundant beta clonotypes from cord blood bore fewer insertions; memory repertoires lacked this pattern. Because invariant MAIT and iNKT cells could be present, zero-insertion analyses could be partly confounded.

A universal primer site came from template switching; cDNA carried unique molecular identifiers. TCRdb passed the 5' RACE reads through MiXCR, listing each CDR3 protein once. The sample consists of 150,000 or so distinct CDR3 sequences, 3.5% of them appearing once. Input material: memory T cells sorted from blood. The rearrangement joins TRBV12-3 or TRBV12-4 to TRBJ2-3, with 10 bases that match TRBD2. The receptor's source is a young man in good health. The CDR3 loop reads CASTFSGGSTDTQYF. CDR3 DNA sequence: TGTGCCAGCACCTTTAGCGGGGGGAGCACAGATACGCAGTATTTT.